One TCR beta chain is described in this entry. The assay was immunoSEQ multiplex PCR, and TCRdb's table has in-frame clones only and misses some. The table shows 24,000 or so clones, with about 89% occurring only once. The data stem from a study of blood T cell repertoires in COVID-19. The CDR3 runs 13 residues. V lost 5 bases, J lost 6 bases, and 10 bases lay in between. CDR1 and CDR2 from the germline V gene are SGHVS and FQNEAQ. This TCR derives from a human donor with active COVID-19. The donor label of this sample is uncertain. The chain employs TRBV7-8 and TRBJ1-4; D is undetermined. The sample taken for sequencing was peripheral blood. The CDR3 loop reads CASSQRSDEKLFF. The CDR3 DNA reads as TGTGCCAGCAGCCAACGGTCGGATGAAAAACTGTTTTTT.